What follows is one TCR beta chain and its context. V lost 1 base and J 6 bases, leaving 13 bases between the germline ends. The germline V gene has CDR1 SGHNT and CDR2 YENEEA. This CDR3 has 14 amino acids. In TCRdb, the RT-PCR reads were re-called with MiXCR into one record per CDR3 protein. This table has 550,000 to 650,000 distinct CDR3 sequences, approximately 10% appearing once. This sample was included in a study of response to subunit inactivated influenza vaccine. This rearrangement joins TRBV11-3 to TRBJ2-7; a possible D gene is TRBD2 (6 bases). Sample: PBMCs from blood, taken on the day of vaccination. The source of this sequence is a man over 45 who received an inactivated influenza vaccine. The CDR3 loop is CASSLGSGVSEQYF. CDR3 in DNA: TGTGCCAGCAGCTTAGGGTCGGGAGTAAGCGAGCAGTACTTC. The variable domain in full, with the rest retrieved from reference TRBV11-3 and TRBJ2-7, is EAGVVQSPRYKIIEKKQPVAFWCNPISGHNTLYWYLQNLGQGPELLIRYENEEAVDDSQLPKDRFSAERLKGVDSTLKIQPAELGDSAVYLCASSLGSGVSEQYFGPGTRLTVT.